The rows below give T cell receptor beta chains drawn from one sample of a study of graft-versus-host responses after intestinal transplantation. Produced via immunoSEQ multiplex PCR; TCRdb's table is partial and in-frame only. The sample records about 6,900 clones, around 23% being singletons. The sample was alloreactive CD4+ T cells from a mixed lymphocyte reaction culture, taken before transplantation. The receptors derive from a human patient who was an organ donor for intestinal transplantation. The conserved cysteine and the conserved F or W are not part of the CDR3 here. Expanded clones are given a class, and other clones once, few, many or no size at all.

medium-sized TRBV9 ASSVGFLNTEAF
- TRBV5-3 ASSDQGVTQY
- TRBV6-9 ASSSPRGLIYNEQF
- TRBV6-1 ASSYPPQVTEQY
- TRBV4-3 ASSQDFSTETQY
- TRBV8-2 GIQRRTTQSRANVLT
- TRBV6-9 ASTMKVGPSYGYT
few TRBV6-6 ASSYSTQMNTEAF
few TRBV5-1 ASSLGTGTITDTQY
- TRBV6-6 ASRPQGQYTGELF
- TRBV7-9 ASSLAGGYETQY
- TRBV4-2 ASSLDTGYGNTIY
few TRBV28 ASSLSGADNSPLH
medium-sized TRBV7-8 ASSWLAAGLPVPAKNIQY
few TRBV4-1 ASSQEDRGHEQY
few TRBV5-8 ASSLVGPATNEKLF
- TRBV4-3 ASSQVGIVVPGELF
- TRBV18 ASSPQGASGANVLT
medium-sized TRBV13 ASSRRAGMDNEQF
few TRBV4-2 ASSQDQGVAGGPGKNIQY
- TRBV7-9 ASSRGLVGGDTQY
few TRBV6-5 ASSYDGQWNTEAF
- TRBV7-9 ASSLGWEPGRTEAF
- TRBV6-5 ASRTGFWQPQH
medium-sized TRBV6-1 ASSSDRATEAF
- TRBV5-4 ASSLDWTVSSYEQY
few TRBV19 ASSRAGGSYEQY
- TRBV11-3 ASSFTWGYEQY